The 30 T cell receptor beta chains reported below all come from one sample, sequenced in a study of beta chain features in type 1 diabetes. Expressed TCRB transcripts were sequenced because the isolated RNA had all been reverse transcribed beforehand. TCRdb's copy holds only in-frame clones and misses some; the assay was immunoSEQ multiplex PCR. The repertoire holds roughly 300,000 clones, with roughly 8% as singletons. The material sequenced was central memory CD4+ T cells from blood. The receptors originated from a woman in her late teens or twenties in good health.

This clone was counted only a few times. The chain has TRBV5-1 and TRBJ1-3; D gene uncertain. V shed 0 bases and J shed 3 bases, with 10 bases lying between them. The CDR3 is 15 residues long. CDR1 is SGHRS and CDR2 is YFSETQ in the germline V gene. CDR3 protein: CASSLAGSDGNTIYF. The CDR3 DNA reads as TGCGCCAGCAGCTTGGCGGGGTCTGATGGAAACACCATATATTTT. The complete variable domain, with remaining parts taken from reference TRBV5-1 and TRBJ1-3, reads KAGVTQTPRYLIKTRGQQVTLSCSPISGHRSVSWYQQTPGQGLQFLFEYFSETQRNKGNFPGRFSGRQFSNSRSEMNVSTLELGDSALYLCASSLAGSDGNTIYFGEGSWLTVV.

CDR3 amino acids: CASRSRDSEKLFF. The CDR3 DNA is TGTGCAAGTCGCTCCCGGGACAGTGAAAAACTGTTTTTT. V and J are TRBV12-2 and TRBJ1-4; TRBD1 is the table's D call, not checked against the DNA. TRBV12-2 is reported as a pseudogene. The length of the CDR3 is 13 residues.

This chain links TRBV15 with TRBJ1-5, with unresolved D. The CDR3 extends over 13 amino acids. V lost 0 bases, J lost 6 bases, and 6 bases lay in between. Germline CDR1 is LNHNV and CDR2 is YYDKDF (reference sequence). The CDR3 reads CATSRDYGQPQHF. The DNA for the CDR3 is TGTGCCACCAGCAGAGATTATGGTCAGCCCCAGCATTTT.

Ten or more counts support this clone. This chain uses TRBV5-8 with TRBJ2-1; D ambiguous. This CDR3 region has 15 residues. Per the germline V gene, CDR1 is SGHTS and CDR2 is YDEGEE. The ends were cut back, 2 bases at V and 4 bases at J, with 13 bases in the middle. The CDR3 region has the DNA TGTGCCAGCAGCTTACGTGGAATGCTGTACAATGAGCAGTTCTTC. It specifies CASSLRGMLYNEQFF.

CDR3 nucleotides: TGTGCCAGCAGGTTGGGACAAAGGAACACTGAAGCTTTCTTT. This encodes CASRLGQRNTEAFF. The chain links TRBV27 to TRBJ1-1; possibly TRBD1 for D (6 bases). Germline V gives CDR1 MNHEY, CDR2 SMNVEV (reference sequence). The length of the CDR3 is 14 residues. The V end lost 6 bases, the J end lost 1 base, and 12 bases lay between the germline ends.

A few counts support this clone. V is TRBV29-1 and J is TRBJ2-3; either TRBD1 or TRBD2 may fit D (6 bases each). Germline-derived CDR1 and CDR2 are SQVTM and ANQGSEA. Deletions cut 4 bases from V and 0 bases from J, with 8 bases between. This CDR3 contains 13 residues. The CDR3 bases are TGCAGCGTTGCGGGGGCTAGCACAGATACGCAGTATTTT. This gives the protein CSVAGASTDTQYF.

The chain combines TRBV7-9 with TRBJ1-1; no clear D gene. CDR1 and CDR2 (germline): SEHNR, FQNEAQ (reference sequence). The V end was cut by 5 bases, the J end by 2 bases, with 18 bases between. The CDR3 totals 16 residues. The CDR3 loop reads CASSPRATTTNTEAFF. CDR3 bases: TGTGCCAGCAGCCCGCGCGCGACCACAACAAACACTGAAGCTTTCTTT.

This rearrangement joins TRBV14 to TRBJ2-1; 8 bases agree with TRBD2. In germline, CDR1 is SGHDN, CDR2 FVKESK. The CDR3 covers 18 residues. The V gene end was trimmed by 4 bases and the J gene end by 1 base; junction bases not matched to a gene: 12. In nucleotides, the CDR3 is TGTGCCAGCAGCCCCCGAACTTCGAGCGGGGGATCCTACAATGAGCAGTTCTTC. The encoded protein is CASSPRTSSGGSYNEQFF.

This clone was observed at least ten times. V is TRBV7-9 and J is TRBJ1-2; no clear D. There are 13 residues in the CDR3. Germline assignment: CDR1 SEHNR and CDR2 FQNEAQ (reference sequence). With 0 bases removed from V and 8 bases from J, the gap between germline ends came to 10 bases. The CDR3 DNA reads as TGTGCCAGCAGCTTAGCAGGGAATTTCGGCTACACCTTC. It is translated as CASSLAGNFGYTF.

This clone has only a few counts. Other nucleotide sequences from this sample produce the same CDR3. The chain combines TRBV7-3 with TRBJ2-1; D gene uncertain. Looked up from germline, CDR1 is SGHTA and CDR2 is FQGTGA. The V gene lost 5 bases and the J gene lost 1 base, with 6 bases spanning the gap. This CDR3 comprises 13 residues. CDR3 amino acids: CASSPGSYNEQFF. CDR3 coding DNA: TGTGCCAGCAGCCCCGGGTCCTACAATGAGCAGTTCTTC. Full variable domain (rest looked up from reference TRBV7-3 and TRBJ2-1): GAGVSQTPSNKVTEKGKYVELRCDPISGHTALYWYRQSLGQGPEFLIYFQGTGAADDSGLPNDRFFAVRPEGSVSTLKIQRTERGDSAVYLCASSPGSYNEQFFGPGTRLTVL.

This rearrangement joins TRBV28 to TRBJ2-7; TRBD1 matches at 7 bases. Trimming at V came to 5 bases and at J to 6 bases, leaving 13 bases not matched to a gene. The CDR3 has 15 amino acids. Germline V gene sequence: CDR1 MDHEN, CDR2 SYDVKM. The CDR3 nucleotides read TGTGCCAGCAGTCGAGGGGGCGCTTATGTGACCGAGCAGTACTTC. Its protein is CASSRGGAYVTEQYF.

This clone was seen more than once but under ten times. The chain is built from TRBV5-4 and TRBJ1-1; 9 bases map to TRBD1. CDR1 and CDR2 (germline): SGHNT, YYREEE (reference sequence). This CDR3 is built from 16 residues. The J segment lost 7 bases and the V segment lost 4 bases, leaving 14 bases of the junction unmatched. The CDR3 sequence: CASSIHRGPSSGEAFF. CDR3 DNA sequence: TGTGCCAGCAGCATCCACAGGGGGCCGTCGAGTGGTGAAGCTTTCTTT.

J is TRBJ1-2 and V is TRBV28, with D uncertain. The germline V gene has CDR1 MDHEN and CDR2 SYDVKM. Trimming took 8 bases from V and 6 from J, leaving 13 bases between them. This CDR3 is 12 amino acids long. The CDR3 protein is CASQVQSHGYTF. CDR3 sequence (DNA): TGTGCCAGCCAAGTCCAATCCCATGGCTACACCTTC.

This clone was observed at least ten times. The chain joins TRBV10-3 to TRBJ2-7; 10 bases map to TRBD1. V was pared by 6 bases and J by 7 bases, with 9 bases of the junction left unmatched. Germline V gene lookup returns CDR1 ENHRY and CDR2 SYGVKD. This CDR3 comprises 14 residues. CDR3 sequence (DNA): TGTGCCATCAGCCCGGGACAGGGGCCTACGGAGCAGTACTTC. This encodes CAISPGQGPTEQYF.

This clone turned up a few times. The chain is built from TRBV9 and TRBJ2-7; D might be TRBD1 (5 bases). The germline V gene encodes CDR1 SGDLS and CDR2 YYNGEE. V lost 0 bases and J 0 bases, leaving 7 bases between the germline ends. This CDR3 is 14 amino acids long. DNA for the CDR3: TGTGCCAGCAGCGTAGGACAGAGCTCCTACGAGCAGTACTTC. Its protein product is CASSVGQSSYEQYF. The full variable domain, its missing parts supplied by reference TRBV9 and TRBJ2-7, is DSGVTQTPKHLITATGQRVTLRCSPRSGDLSVYWYQQSLDQGLQFLIQYYNGEERAKGNILERFSAQQFPDLHSELNLSSLELGDSALYFCASSVGQSSYEQYFGPGTRLTVT.

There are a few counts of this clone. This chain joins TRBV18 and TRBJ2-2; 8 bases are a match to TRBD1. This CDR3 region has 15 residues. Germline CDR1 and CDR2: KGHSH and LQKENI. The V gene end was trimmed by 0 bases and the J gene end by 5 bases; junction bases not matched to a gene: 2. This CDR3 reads CASSPPWTGTGELFF. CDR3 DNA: TGTGCCAGCTCACCACCATGGACAGGGACCGGGGAGCTGTTTTTT.

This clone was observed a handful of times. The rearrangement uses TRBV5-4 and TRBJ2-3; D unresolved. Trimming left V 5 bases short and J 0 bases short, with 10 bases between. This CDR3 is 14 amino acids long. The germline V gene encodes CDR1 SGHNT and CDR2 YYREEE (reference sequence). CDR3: CASSIRSSTDTQYF. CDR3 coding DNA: TGTGCCAGCAGTATCAGGAGTAGCACAGATACGCAGTATTTT.

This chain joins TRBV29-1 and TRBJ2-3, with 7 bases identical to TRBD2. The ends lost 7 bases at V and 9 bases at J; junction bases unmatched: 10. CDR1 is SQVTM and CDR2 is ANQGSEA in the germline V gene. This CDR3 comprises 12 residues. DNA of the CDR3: TGCAGCGCTCGAAGCGGCGGGAGAACGCAGTATTTT. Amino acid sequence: CSARSGGRTQYF.

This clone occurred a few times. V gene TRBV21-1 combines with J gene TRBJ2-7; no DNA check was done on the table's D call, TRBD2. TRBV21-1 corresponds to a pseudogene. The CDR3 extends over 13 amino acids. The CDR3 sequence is CASAREDGYEQYF. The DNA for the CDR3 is TGTGCCAGCGCCCGGGAGGACGGATACGAGCAGTACTTC.

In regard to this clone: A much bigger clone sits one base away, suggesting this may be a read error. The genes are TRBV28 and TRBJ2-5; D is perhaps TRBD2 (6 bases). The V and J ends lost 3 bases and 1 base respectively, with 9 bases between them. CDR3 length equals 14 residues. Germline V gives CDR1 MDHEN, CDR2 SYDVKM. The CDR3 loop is CASSLMGGQETQYF. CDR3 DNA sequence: TGTGCCAGCAGTTTGATGGGGGGCCAAGAGACCCAGTACTTC.

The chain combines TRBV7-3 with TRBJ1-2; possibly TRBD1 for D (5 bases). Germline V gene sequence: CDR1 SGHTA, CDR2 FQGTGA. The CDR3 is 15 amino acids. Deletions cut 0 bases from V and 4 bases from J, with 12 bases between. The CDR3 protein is CASSLTPEDTYGYTF. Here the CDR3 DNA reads TGTGCCAGCAGCTTAACCCCCGAGGACACCTATGGCTACACCTTC. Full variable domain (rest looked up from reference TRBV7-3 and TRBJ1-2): GAGVSQTPSNKVTEKGKYVELRCDPISGHTALYWYRQSLGQGPEFLIYFQGTGAADDSGLPNDRFFAVRPEGSVSTLKIQRTERGDSAVYLCASSLTPEDTYGYTFGSGTRLTVV.

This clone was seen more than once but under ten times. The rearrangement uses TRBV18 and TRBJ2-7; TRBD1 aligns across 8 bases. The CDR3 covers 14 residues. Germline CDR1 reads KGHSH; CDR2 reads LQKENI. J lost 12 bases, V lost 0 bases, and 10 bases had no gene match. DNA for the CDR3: TGTGCCAGCTCACCACCCCAGGACAGGGAACAGCGGTACTTC. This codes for CASSPPQDREQRYF.

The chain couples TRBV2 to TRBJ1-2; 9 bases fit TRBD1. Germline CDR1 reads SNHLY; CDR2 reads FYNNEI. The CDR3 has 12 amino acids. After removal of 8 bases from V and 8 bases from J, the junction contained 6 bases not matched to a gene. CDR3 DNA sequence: TGTGCCAGCGCCGGGACAGGGAGAGGCTACACCTTC. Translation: CASAGTGRGYTF.

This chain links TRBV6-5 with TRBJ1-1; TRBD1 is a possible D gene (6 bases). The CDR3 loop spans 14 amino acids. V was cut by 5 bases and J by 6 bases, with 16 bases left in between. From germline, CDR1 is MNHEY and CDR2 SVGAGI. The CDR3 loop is CASSQAPGAAEAFF. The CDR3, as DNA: TGTGCCAGCAGTCAAGCCCCAGGGGCGGCTGAAGCTTTCTTT.

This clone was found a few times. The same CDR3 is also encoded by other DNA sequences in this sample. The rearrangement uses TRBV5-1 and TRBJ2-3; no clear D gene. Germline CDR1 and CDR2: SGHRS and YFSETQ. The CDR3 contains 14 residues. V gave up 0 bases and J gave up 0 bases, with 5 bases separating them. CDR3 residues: CASSLGLSTDTQYF. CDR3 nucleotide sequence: TGCGCCAGCAGCTTGGGACTTAGCACAGATACGCAGTATTTT.

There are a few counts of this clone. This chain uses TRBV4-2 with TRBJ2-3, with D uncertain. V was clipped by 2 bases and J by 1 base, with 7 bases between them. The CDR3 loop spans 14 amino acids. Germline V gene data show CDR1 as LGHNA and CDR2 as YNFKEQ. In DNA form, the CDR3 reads TGTGCCAGCAGCCAAACTACGCGCACAGATACGCAGTATTTT. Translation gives CASSQTTRTDTQYF.

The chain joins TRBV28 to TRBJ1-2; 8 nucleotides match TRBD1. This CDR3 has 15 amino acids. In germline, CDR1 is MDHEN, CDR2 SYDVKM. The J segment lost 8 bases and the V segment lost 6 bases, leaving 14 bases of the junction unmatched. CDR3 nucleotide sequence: TGTGCCAGCAGGTCGGGACAGGTGTCGTCGGAGGGCTACACCTTC. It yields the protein CASRSGQVSSEGYTF.

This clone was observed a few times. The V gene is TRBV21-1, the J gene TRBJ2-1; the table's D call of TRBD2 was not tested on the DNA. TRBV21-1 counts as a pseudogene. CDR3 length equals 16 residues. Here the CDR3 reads CASSKREGRLVNEQFF. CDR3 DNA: TGTGCCAGCAGCAAACGGGAAGGCCGACTAGTGAATGAGCAGTTCTTC.

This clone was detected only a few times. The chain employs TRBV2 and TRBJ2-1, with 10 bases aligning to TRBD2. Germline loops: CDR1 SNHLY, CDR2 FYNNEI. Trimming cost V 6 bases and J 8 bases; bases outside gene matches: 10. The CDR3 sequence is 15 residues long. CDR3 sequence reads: CASRLGTSETYEQFF. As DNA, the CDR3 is TGTGCCAGCAGGCTAGGGACTAGCGAGACATATGAGCAGTTCTTC.

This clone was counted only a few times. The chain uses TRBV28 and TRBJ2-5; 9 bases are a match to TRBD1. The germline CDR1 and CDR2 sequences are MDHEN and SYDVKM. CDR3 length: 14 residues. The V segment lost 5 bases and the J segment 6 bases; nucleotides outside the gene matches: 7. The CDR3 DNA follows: TGTGCCAGCAGTCGCCTAAACAGGGGGCAGACCCAGTACTTC. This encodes CASSRLNRGQTQYF.